These 6 T cell receptor beta chains originate from one sample sequenced in a study of shared clonotypes between healthy human individuals. Repertoires were generated with immunoSEQ multiplex PCR, while TCRdb's copy carries only in-frame clones and drops some. In the table there are over 400,000 clones, about 96% of which are singletons. Sequencing was performed on naive CD4+ T cells sorted from blood. The subset was: CD45RA+ positively selected. These receptors all stem from a woman aged 25-40 years in good health.

The rearrangement joins TRBV10-1 to TRBJ2-3; D ambiguous. Germline values: CDR1 WNHNN, CDR2 SYGVQD (reference sequence). V was pared by 3 bases and J by 0 bases, with 7 bases between. The CDR3 loop spans 14 amino acids. Here the CDR3 DNA reads TGCGCCAGCAGTGACGGTTCTAGCACAGATACGCAGTATTTT. It codes for CASSDGSSTDTQYF.

The chain carries TRBV6-1 and TRBJ1-1; D may be TRBD1 (5 bases). The germline CDR1 and CDR2 sequences are MNHNS and SASEGT. The CDR3 contains 15 residues. Trimming took off 8 bases at V and 0 bases at J, with 16 bases between the two ends. CDR3 nucleotides: TGTGCCAGCTCGCGGGGGGGAGGGATGAACACTGAAGCTTTCTTT. Protein sequence: CASSRGGGMNTEAFF.

The chain links TRBV25-1 to TRBJ2-7, with D unresolved. There are 13 residues in the CDR3. Trimming took 2 bases from V and 3 from J, leaving 8 bases between them. Germline V lookup: CDR1 MGHDK, CDR2 SYGVNS. CDR3 sequence (DNA): TGTGCCAGCAGTGAAAGGCGTAACTACGAGCAGTACTTC. It is translated as CASSERRNYEQYF.

The chain joins TRBV12-2 to TRBJ1-1; TRBD1, as called in the table, went unchecked against the DNA. TRBV12-2 corresponds to a pseudogene. The CDR3 is 14 amino acids. CDR3 amino acids: CASRLLDRNTEAFF. CDR3 DNA sequence: TGTGCAAGTCGCTTATTAGACAGGAACACTGAAGCTTTCTTT.

The V and J genes are TRBV7-8 and TRBJ2-3, with D perhaps given as TRBD1 or TRBD2 (5 bases each). Germline CDR1 reads SGHVS; CDR2 reads FQNEAQ. V was trimmed by 5 bases and J by 6 bases, leaving 6 bases between them. The CDR3 runs 11 residues. CDR3 bases: TGTGCCAGCAGCGAGGGGGATACGCAGTATTTT. Translation gives CASSEGDTQYF.

The rearrangement joins TRBV30 to TRBJ2-1, with 9 positions matching TRBD2. Germline V gives CDR1 GTSNPN, CDR2 SVGIG (reference sequence). The V segment lost 5 bases and the J segment 2 bases; nucleotides outside the gene matches: 10. This CDR3 spans 16 amino acids. CDR3 sequence: CAWDTGTSSPYNEQFF. The CDR3 coding sequence is TGTGCCTGGGATACCGGGACTAGCAGTCCCTACAATGAGCAGTTCTTC.